These 26 T cell receptor beta chains originate from one sample sequenced in a study of technical replicates of blood from a few donors. TCRdb's table, derived via immunoSEQ multiplex PCR, lists solely in-frame clones and lacks some. Of nearly 80,000 clones listed, about 92% are singletons. Sequencing input: T cells isolated from PBMCs. The receptors come from a human donor in good health.

The chain combines TRBV25-1 with TRBJ2-3, with TRBD2 matching over 9 bases. The junction had 7 bases not matched to a gene; V was cut back by 5 bases and J by 4 bases. The CDR3 has 15 amino acids. Germline V gives CDR1 MGHDK, CDR2 SYGVNS. The CDR3 protein is CASSPAGGYADTQYF. The CDR3 bases are TGTGCCAGCAGTCCGGCGGGAGGGTACGCAGATACGCAGTATTTT. The full variable domain, with the rest looked up from reference TRBV25-1 and TRBJ2-3, is EADIYQTPRYLVIGTGKKITLECSQTMGHDKMYWYQQDPGMELHLIHYSYGVNSTEKGDLSSESTVSRIRTEHFPLTLESARPSHTSQYLCASSPAGGYADTQYFGPGTRLTVL.

The J gene is TRBJ2-4, the V gene TRBV27, with 8 nucleotides matching TRBD1. In germline, CDR1 is MNHEY, CDR2 SMNVEV (reference sequence). V dropped 5 bases and J dropped 6; count of bases not matched to a gene: 9. The CDR3 totals 15 residues. The CDR3 here is CASSPAPTGANIQYF. The CDR3 DNA sequence: TGTGCCAGCAGTCCCGCCCCGACAGGGGCAAACATTCAGTACTTC.

The chain employs TRBV4-3 and TRBJ2-3; TRBD1 matches at 7 bases. J gave up 2 bases and V 5 bases, and 7 bases lay outside the gene matches. The CDR3 runs to 15 residues. The germline gives CDR1 LGHNA, CDR2 YSLEER. The CDR3: CASSSVGTVTDTQYF. The CDR3 nucleotides are TGCGCCAGCAGCAGTGTTGGGACAGTCACAGATACGCAGTATTTT.

J is TRBJ1-2 and V is TRBV7-2; possible D gene TRBD1, 5 bases. The CDR3 consists of 15 residues. Trimming cost V 1 base and J 1 base, with 10 bases left between them. CDR1 SGHTA and CDR2 FQGNSA come from the germline V gene. The DNA of the CDR3 is TGTGCCAGCAGCTTAGGTGGTCAGGGTAACTATGGCTACACCTTC. Its protein product is CASSLGGQGNYGYTF. The full variable domain, rest sourced from reference TRBV7-2 and TRBJ1-2, is GAGVSQSPSNKVTEKGKDVELRCDPISGHTALYWYRQSLGQGLEFLIYFQGNSAPDKSGLPSDRFSAERTGGSVSTLTIQRTQQEDSAVYLCASSLGGQGNYGYTFGSGTRLTVV.

This clone was found once. The V gene is TRBV4-1, the J gene TRBJ1-2, with 8 positions matching TRBD1. Germline assignment: CDR1 MGHRA and CDR2 YSYEKL. J was trimmed by 5 bases and V by 4 bases; bases with no gene match: 6. The CDR3 is 14 residues long. The DNA for the CDR3 is TGCGCCAGCAGCCCAGGGGGCTCTCTTTATGGCTACACCTTC. Translation gives CASSPGGSLYGYTF.

The chain recombines TRBV6-5 with TRBJ2-5; TRBD2 matches at 12 bases. This CDR3 has 15 residues. Trimming at V came to 4 bases and at J to 4 bases, leaving 4 bases not matched to a gene. The germline gives CDR1 MNHEY, CDR2 SVGAGI. The CDR3 DNA reads as TGTGCCAGCAGTTTTCCGGGACTAGCGGGAGAGACCCAGTACTTC. It specifies CASSFPGLAGETQYF.

The chain couples TRBV11-2 to TRBJ1-1; D not resolved. With 1 base removed from V and 3 bases from J, the gap between germline ends came to 6 bases. From germline, CDR1 is SGHAT and CDR2 FQNNGV. There are 13 residues in the CDR3. The CDR3 coding sequence is TGTGCCAGCAGCTTAGGAGCGGACACTGAAGCTTTCTTT. It yields the protein CASSLGADTEAFF.

This clone occurred once. V gene TRBV25-1 combines with J gene TRBJ1-4, with TRBD1 as a possible D gene (5 bases). V lost 4 bases and J 7 bases, leaving 16 bases between the germline ends. This CDR3 spans 15 amino acids. Germline CDR1 reads MGHDK; CDR2 reads SYGVNS. The DNA for the CDR3 is TGTGCCAGCAGTGTGCCTGGGGCGGGAAGTGAAAAACTGTTTTTT. Encoded protein: CASSVPGAGSEKLFF.

The chain has TRBV2 and TRBJ2-5; D might be TRBD1 (5 bases). The germline gives CDR1 SNHLY, CDR2 FYNNEI. V lost 5 bases and J 2 bases, leaving 12 bases between the germline ends. The CDR3 has 14 amino acids. The CDR3 spells CASSWTQKQETQYF. The CDR3 DNA follows: TGTGCCAGCAGTTGGACACAAAAGCAAGAGACCCAGTACTTC. Full variable domain (missing parts from reference TRBV2 and TRBJ2-5): EPEVTQTPSHQVTQMGQEVILRCVPISNHLYFYWYRQILGQKVEFLVSFYNNEISEKSEIFDDQFSVERPDGSNFTLKIRSTKLEDSAMYFCASSWTQKQETQYFGPGTRLLVL.

The chain carries TRBV7-3 and TRBJ1-2; perhaps TRBD1 as D (5 bases). Germline CDR1 reads SGHTA; CDR2 reads FQGTGA. Trimming left V 5 bases short and J 6 bases short, with 16 bases between. The length of the CDR3 is 14 residues. The CDR3 bases are TGTGCCAGCAGCGCTTTTGGAGGGGCAAATGGCTACACCTTC. Encoded protein: CASSAFGGANGYTF.

This clone was seen only once. This sequence joins TRBV11-2 and TRBJ1-3; tentative D call: TRBD1 (6 bases). The germline V and J ends were trimmed by 5 bases and 4 bases, with 21 bases remaining between them. CDR3 length: 17 amino acids. Looked up from germline, CDR1 is SGHAT and CDR2 is FQNNGV. The CDR3 DNA is TGTGCCAGCAGCACCATAGCGCAGGGGCAAGGGGGAAACACCATATATTTT. Residues: CASSTIAQGQGGNTIYF.

This clone was found once. The chain has TRBV19 and TRBJ2-1; 8 positions match TRBD2. V lost 4 bases, J lost 4 bases, and 12 bases stayed unmatched. The germline V gene has CDR1 LNHDA and CDR2 SQIVND (reference sequence). The CDR3 is made up of 17 amino acids. The CDR3 here is CASSTGTRVAIYNEQFF. CDR3 DNA sequence: TGTGCCAGTAGTACCGGGACTAGGGTGGCGATTTACAATGAGCAGTTCTTC.

The V call is TRBV27, the J call TRBJ2-7; TRBD1 matches 7 bases. Germline V gene sequence: CDR1 MNHEY, CDR2 SMNVEV (reference sequence). J gave up 4 bases and V 5 bases, and 5 bases lay outside the gene matches. This CDR3 spans 13 amino acids. The CDR3 is CASSPTGWYEQYF. In nucleotides, the CDR3 is TGTGCCAGCAGTCCGACAGGGTGGTACGAGCAGTACTTC.

The chain couples TRBV27 to TRBJ2-7, with unresolved D. Germline CDR1 and CDR2: MNHEY and SMNVEV (reference sequence). This CDR3 contains 14 residues. Trimming took off 3 bases at V and 5 bases at J, with 14 bases between the two ends. The CDR3 spells CASSFDIEHNEQYF. CDR3 nucleotides: TGTGCCAGCAGTTTCGACATTGAACATAACGAGCAGTACTTC.

Only a few counts were recorded for this clone. The J gene is TRBJ1-1, the V gene TRBV7-9; D gene unclear. Germline V CDR1 and CDR2: SEHNR, FQNEAQ (reference sequence). V was trimmed by 4 bases and J by 1 base, leaving 7 bases between them. The CDR3 totals 13 residues. The CDR3 is CASSSQRNTEAFF. The CDR3 DNA sequence: TGTGCCAGCAGCTCACAGAGGAACACTGAAGCTTTCTTT.

The chain uses TRBV4-2 and TRBJ2-5; 9 bases align to TRBD2. The germline V gene encodes CDR1 LGHNA and CDR2 YNFKEQ. The ends lost 1 base at V and 3 bases at J; junction bases unmatched: 6. The CDR3 is made up of 16 amino acids. CDR3 in amino acids: CASSQGWTSVKETQYF. The CDR3 DNA sequence: TGTGCCAGCAGCCAAGGATGGACTAGCGTTAAAGAGACCCAGTACTTC.

The chain employs TRBV7-3 and TRBJ2-2; no reliable D call. Looked up from germline, CDR1 is SGHTA and CDR2 is FQGTGA. The V end was cut by 3 bases, the J end by 4 bases, with 12 bases between. The CDR3 has 15 residues. DNA of the CDR3: TGTGCCAGCAGCTTCAATCCTTTCAGCACCGGGGAGCTGTTTTTT. Its translation is CASSFNPFSTGELFF.

The chain uses TRBV4-1 and TRBJ2-3; unclear D gene. The CDR3 loop spans 13 amino acids. Trimming cost V 4 bases and J 2 bases, with 7 bases left between them. The germline V gene encodes CDR1 MGHRA and CDR2 YSYEKL. CDR3 in amino acids: CASSPIPTDTQYF. CDR3 nucleotides: TGCGCCAGCAGCCCAATCCCCACAGATACGCAGTATTTT.

This chain uses TRBV7-9 with TRBJ1-1, with D maybe TRBD1 (5 bases). Germline CDR1 reads SEHNR; CDR2 reads FQNEAQ (reference sequence). V was clipped by 2 bases and J by 4 bases, with 8 bases between them. The CDR3 covers 13 residues. CDR3 residues: CASSLSDTTEAFF. The CDR3 DNA sequence: TGTGCCAGCAGCTTATCGGACACCACTGAAGCTTTCTTT. Using reference TRBV7-9 and TRBJ1-1 for the parts outside the CDR3, the full variable domain is DTGVSQNPRHKITKRGQNVTFRCDPISEHNRLYWYRQTLGQGPEFLTYFQNEAQLEKSRLLSDRFSAERPKGSFSTLEIQRTEQGDSAMYLCASSLSDTTEAFFGQGTRLTVV.

The J gene is TRBJ1-2, the V gene TRBV7-9; D remains unclear. Per the germline V gene, CDR1 is SEHNR and CDR2 is FQNEAQ (reference sequence). This CDR3 comprises 13 residues. Deletions cut 5 bases from V and 5 bases from J, with 12 bases between. CDR3 sequence (DNA): TGTGCCAGCAGCCCTTCGGAGAAGTATGGCTACACCTTC. Translation gives CASSPSEKYGYTF. Full variable domain (remainder filled in from reference TRBV7-9 and TRBJ1-2): DTGVSQNPRHKITKRGQNVTFRCDPISEHNRLYWYRQTLGQGPEFLTYFQNEAQLEKSRLLSDRFSAERPKGSFSTLEIQRTEQGDSAMYLCASSPSEKYGYTFGSGTRLTVV.

This chain uses TRBV30 with TRBJ1-5; 8 nucleotides align to TRBD1. J was trimmed by 6 bases and V by 0 bases; bases with no gene match: 4. The CDR3 totals 14 residues. Germline V gene sequence: CDR1 GTSNPN, CDR2 SVGIG (reference sequence). In DNA form, the CDR3 reads TGTGCCTGGAGTGTCGCAGGGGGCAGTCAGCCCCAGCATTTT. It codes for CAWSVAGGSQPQHF.

This clone occurred once. The chain employs TRBV7-9 and TRBJ2-2; TRBD2 agrees at 10 bases. The ends lost 3 bases at V and 1 base at J; junction bases unmatched: 2. The CDR3 spans 16 residues. In germline, CDR1 is SEHNR, CDR2 FQNEAQ (reference sequence). The CDR3 region has the DNA TGTGCCAGCAGCTTCAGCGGGAGGGTGAACACCGGGGAGCTGTTTTTT. It specifies CASSFSGRVNTGELFF.

The chain joins TRBV9 to TRBJ2-3; 8 bases map to TRBD2. V was clipped by 4 bases and J by 4 bases; unmatched bases: 5. The CDR3 covers 14 residues. Looked up from germline, CDR1 is SGDLS and CDR2 is YYNGEE. CDR3 sequence: CASSNSGKADTQYF. CDR3 in DNA: TGTGCCAGCAGCAATAGCGGGAAAGCAGATACGCAGTATTTT.

CDR3: CASETGTALSRTEAFF. The CDR3 nucleotides read TGTGCCAGTGAAACCGGGACAGCCCTCTCGCGGACTGAAGCTTTCTTT. The V and J genes are TRBV19 and TRBJ1-1; 7 bases are a match to TRBD1. Looked up from germline, CDR1 is LNHDA and CDR2 is SQIVND (reference sequence). CDR3 length: 16 amino acids. The junction had 17 bases not matched to a gene; V was cut back by 8 bases and J by 5 bases.

The chain recombines TRBV6-1 with TRBJ2-7; 7 bases fit TRBD2. The CDR3 spans 14 residues. CDR1 MNHNS and CDR2 SASEGT come from the germline V gene. J gave up 2 bases and V 7 bases, and 8 bases lay outside the gene matches. The CDR3 region is CASKGGSSPYEQYF. The CDR3 DNA reads as TGTGCCAGCAAGGGCGGGAGTAGTCCCTACGAGCAGTACTTC.

The V and J genes are TRBV6-1 and TRBJ2-1; D may be TRBD2 (5 bases). Germline CDR1 reads MNHNS; CDR2 reads SASEGT. The V end was cut by 3 bases, the J end by 5 bases, with 11 bases between. The length of the CDR3 is 14 residues. CDR3 region: CASSDKAENNEQFF. In DNA form, the CDR3 reads TGTGCCAGCAGTGATAAAGCGGAGAACAATGAGCAGTTCTTC.